This TCR beta chain was obtained from a study of regulatory T cells in long-lasting Graves disease. This clonotype was recorded a few times. Described time point: newly diagnosed GD, antithyroid drugs for less than 3 months. PBMC RNA was the source of the TCR library. Arm-PCR of CDR3 regions and iRepertoire HTBI primers were used to build TCR beta libraries. TCRdb passed the multiplex PCR reads through MiXCR, listing each CDR3 protein once. The sample has roughly 320,000 distinct CDR3 sequences, roughly 17% seen once. The V end lost 4 bases, the J end lost 3 bases, and 15 bases lay between the germline ends. Germline V CDR1 and CDR2: MNHNS, SASEGT. The CDR3 is made up of 15 amino acids. The same specimen was also included in a second study, on T cells in Graves' hyperthyroidism and ophthalmopathy.

V is TRBV6-1 and J is TRBJ1-1, with a tentative D call TRBD1 (5 bases). The sequencing here drew on peripheral blood mononuclear cells (PBMCs), taken at new diagnosis, from a patient treated with antithyroid drugs. The TCR was taken from a man aged 40-49 years with Graves disease. CDR3 residues: CASSGQRAGDTEAFF. DNA for the CDR3: TGTGCCAGCAGTGGACAGAGGGCGGGGGACACTGAAGCTTTCTTT.